Listed below are T cell receptor beta chains from one sample, sequenced in a study of beta chain features in type 1 diabetes. The assay was immunoSEQ multiplex PCR, and TCRdb's table has in-frame clones only and misses some. The sample yields 350,000 to 450,000 clones, approximately 15% seen once. Source material: naive CD4+ T cells from blood. These receptors all come from a man under 40 in good health. The CDR3 runs from the conserved cysteine through the conserved F or W. The order of the fields is D gene, V gene, J gene, CDR3 protein. The D gene is left open where the match is weak.

d_call: -
v_call: TRBV6-5
j_call: TRBJ2-7
cdr3_aa: CASSYEGKTGYEQYF

d_call: -
v_call: TRBV9
j_call: TRBJ1-2
cdr3_aa: CASSSGVNYGYTF

d_call: -
v_call: TRBV18
j_call: TRBJ2-3
cdr3_aa: CASSPSTADTQYF

d_call: -
v_call: TRBV12-5
j_call: TRBJ2-5
cdr3_aa: CASGLVPETQYF

d_call: -
v_call: TRBV6-5
j_call: TRBJ2-3
cdr3_aa: CASSLERSDTQYF

d_call: TRBD2
v_call: TRBV16
j_call: TRBJ2-4
cdr3_aa: CASSQLDRTSGKNIQYF

d_call: -
v_call: TRBV5-1
j_call: TRBJ2-1
cdr3_aa: CASSFSGASSYNEQFF

d_call: -
v_call: TRBV5-1
j_call: TRBJ1-2
cdr3_aa: CASSPTPGQGGYTF

d_call: TRBD2
v_call: TRBV30
j_call: TRBJ2-2
cdr3_aa: CAWSEILAANTGELFF

d_call: -
v_call: TRBV4-1
j_call: TRBJ1-1
cdr3_aa: CASSRLIAGAAEAFF

d_call: -
v_call: TRBV9
j_call: TRBJ2-2
cdr3_aa: CASSVSTSRGGELFF

d_call: -
v_call: TRBV5-1
j_call: TRBJ1-1
cdr3_aa: CASSLELNTEAFF

d_call: -
v_call: TRBV5-4
j_call: TRBJ2-2
cdr3_aa: CASSPGLITGELFF

d_call: -
v_call: TRBV5-4
j_call: TRBJ2-7
cdr3_aa: CASSLDGAYEQYF

d_call: -
v_call: TRBV5-4
j_call: TRBJ1-1
cdr3_aa: CASSSSVGANTEAFF

d_call: -
v_call: TRBV30
j_call: TRBJ1-3
cdr3_aa: CAWSVEDDGNTIYF

d_call: -
v_call: TRBV19
j_call: TRBJ2-3
cdr3_aa: CASSKSSPSTDTQYF

d_call: -
v_call: TRBV5-1
j_call: TRBJ2-3
cdr3_aa: CASSPPTSTDTQYF

d_call: -
v_call: TRBV11-2
j_call: TRBJ2-1
cdr3_aa: CASSLGPNEQFF

d_call: -
v_call: TRBV6-6
j_call: TRBJ1-2
cdr3_aa: CASSPQTVAHGYTF

d_call: TRBD2
v_call: TRBV19
j_call: TRBJ2-1
cdr3_aa: CASSPTSGILDEQFF

d_call: -
v_call: TRBV7-2
j_call: TRBJ2-3
cdr3_aa: CASSLRLRLKRGSTDTQYF

d_call: -
v_call: TRBV30
j_call: TRBJ1-2
cdr3_aa: CAWGHLGGYTF

d_call: TRBD2
v_call: TRBV9
j_call: TRBJ2-3
cdr3_aa: CASSVGGLGRAPDTQYF

d_call: -
v_call: TRBV4-1
j_call: TRBJ1-5
cdr3_aa: CASSQVAGSNQPQHF

d_call: -
v_call: TRBV10-2
j_call: TRBJ2-7
cdr3_aa: CASSFSGVRSYEQYF